What follows describes a single TCR beta chain. The data were taken from a study of TIL therapy for anti-PD-1-resistant metastatic lung cancer. Per the germline V gene, CDR1 is MRHNA and CDR2 is SNTAGT. The CDR3 is 13 residues long. V lost 7 bases, J lost 1 base, and 9 bases lay in between. Time point described: pre-treatment sample, taken before nivolumab and TIL therapy. This was the immunoSEQ v3 assay. Sequencing depth was 1.9 million or so read pairs for survey level, roughly 4.5-6.5 million for deep. Generated by immunoSEQ multiplex PCR, the TCRdb table keeps only in-frame clones and is missing some. The data contain tens of thousands of clones, less than 75% of them singletons.

The sequenced sample was blood, obtained at baseline. J is TRBJ2-3 and V is TRBV6-4; D is unresolved. The TCR originated in a person between 25 and 80 years old with non-small cell lung cancer. For the CDR3, the DNA is TGTGCCAGCAATCGACTCCGCACAGATACGCAGTATTTT. Translation gives CASNRLRTDTQYF.